Presented here are 10 T cell receptor beta chains from one specimen sequenced in a study of blood T cell repertoires in COVID-19. Sequenced by immunoSEQ multiplex PCR; TCRdb stores in-frame clones only, minus some. This sample has roughly 390,000 clones; over 75% occur once, and the top ten carry over 9.5%. The sequenced sample was peripheral blood. These TCRs come from a woman aged 30 to 39 with COVID-19, enrolled during active disease.

J is TRBJ1-1 and V is TRBV9; D unresolved. V was shortened by 0 bases and J by 1 base, with 7 bases between the two germline ends. The CDR3 has 14 amino acids. The germline V gene has CDR1 SGDLS and CDR2 YYNGEE. The CDR3 DNA follows: TGTGCCAGCAGCGTAGATACGGGGAACACTGAAGCTTTCTTT. Its translation is CASSVDTGNTEAFF.

The V gene is TRBV7-9, the J gene TRBJ1-1, with a tentative D call TRBD1 (5 bases). This CDR3 spans 12 amino acids. In germline, CDR1 is SEHNR, CDR2 FQNEAQ (reference sequence). In DNA form, the CDR3 reads TGTGGGGGCTACACAGAGAACACTGAAGCTTTCTTT. Translated, it gives CGGYTENTEAFF.

V usage is TRBV7-6 and J usage is TRBJ2-5; 11 nucleotides agree with TRBD2. Trimming cost V 6 bases and J 1 base; bases outside gene matches: 4. The CDR3 runs to 15 residues. Germline CDR1 and CDR2: SGHVS and FNYEAQ. The CDR3 sequence is CASRPGLAGQETQYF. For the CDR3, the DNA is TGTGCCAGCAGACCAGGACTAGCGGGCCAAGAGACCCAGTACTTC. The full variable domain, with the rest looked up from reference TRBV7-6 and TRBJ2-5, is GAGVSQSPRYKVTKRGQDVALRCDPISGHVSLYWYRQALGQGPEFLTYFNYEAQQDKSGLPNDRFSAERPEGSISTLTIQRTEQRDSAMYRCASRPGLAGQETQYFGPGTRLLVL.

This rearrangement joins TRBV7-2 to TRBJ2-1; the D gene is possibly TRBD2 (6 bases). Germline-derived CDR1 and CDR2 are SGHTA and FQGNSA. The V end was cut by 0 bases, the J end by 9 bases, with 9 bases between. The CDR3 is 13 amino acids. DNA for the CDR3: TGTGCCAGCAGCTTAGCGGGCGGGATTGAGCAGTTCTTC. Encoded protein: CASSLAGGIEQFF. Full variable domain (remainder filled in from reference TRBV7-2 and TRBJ2-1): GAGVSQSPSNKVTEKGKDVELRCDPISGHTALYWYRQSLGQGLEFLIYFQGNSAPDKSGLPSDRFSAERTGGSVSTLTIQRTQQEDSAVYLCASSLAGGIEQFFGPGTRLTVL.

The V call is TRBV5-6, the J call TRBJ2-5; tentatively, D is TRBD2 (5 bases). The CDR3 is made up of 13 amino acids. With 4 bases removed from V and 5 bases from J, the gap between germline ends came to 12 bases. CDR1 is SGHDT and CDR2 is YYEEEE in the germline V gene. The CDR3 DNA is TGTGCCAGCAGCCGGACGGGGTCGGAGACCCAGTACTTC. It translates to CASSRTGSETQYF.

This chain joins TRBV5-1 and TRBJ2-5; 12 positions agree with TRBD2. After removal of 3 bases from V and 5 bases from J, the junction contained 8 bases not matched to a gene. CDR1 and CDR2 (germline): SGHRS, YFSETQ. There are 16 residues in the CDR3. CDR3 DNA: TGCGCCAGCAGCTCCTCAGGGACTAGCGGGTCGGAGACCCAGTACTTC. Its translation: CASSSSGTSGSETQYF.

V is TRBV7-2 and J is TRBJ2-3, with D possibly matching TRBD2 (5 bases). Germline V gene data show CDR1 as SGHTA and CDR2 as FQGNSA. The CDR3 consists of 15 residues. V shed 0 bases and J shed 5 bases, with 12 bases lying between them. As DNA, the CDR3 is TGTGCCAGCAGCTTAGCTTCCCAGCGGAAAGATACGCAGTATTTT. Its translation is CASSLASQRKDTQYF. Looking up the rest from reference TRBV7-2 and TRBJ2-3 gives the full variable domain: GAGVSQSPSNKVTEKGKDVELRCDPISGHTALYWYRQSLGQGLEFLIYFQGNSAPDKSGLPSDRFSAERTGGSVSTLTIQRTQQEDSAVYLCASSLASQRKDTQYFGPGTRLTVL.

This sequence joins TRBV27 and TRBJ1-2, with D maybe TRBD1 (6 bases). Trimming removed 6 bases at V and 5 bases at J, with 16 bases between. CDR1 MNHEY and CDR2 SMNVEV come from the germline V gene (reference sequence). This CDR3 region has 14 residues. In nucleotides, the CDR3 is TGTGCCAGCAGACCATTAGGACAGTATTATGGCTACACCTTC. Its translation: CASRPLGQYYGYTF.

This rearrangement joins TRBV19 to TRBJ2-4; 8 bases are a match to TRBD1. V lost 9 bases to trimming and J lost 1 base; unmatched junction nucleotides: 11. CDR3 size: 16 residues. Germline assignment: CDR1 LNHDA and CDR2 SQIVND (reference sequence). The CDR3 loop is CASSGTGGRAKNIQYF. In nucleotides, the CDR3 is TGTGCCAGCTCCGGGACAGGTGGCCGGGCCAAAAACATTCAGTACTTC.

The chain couples TRBV6-5 to TRBJ2-7, with a possible D match to TRBD1 (5 bases). The CDR3 extends over 13 amino acids. Germline CDR1 reads MNHEY; CDR2 reads SVGAGI. The V gene lost 3 bases and the J gene lost 4 bases, with 10 bases spanning the gap. In nucleotides, the CDR3 is TGTGCCAGCAGTTATTACTCAGGGTACGAGCAGTACTTC. It translates to CASSYYSGYEQYF.